This TCR beta chain was recorded in a study of radiation and T cells in renal cell carcinoma. Study overall: Nephrectomy followed 15 Gy stereotactic body radiation by 4 weeks.

The protocol was immunoSEQ multiplex PCR, while the TCRdb copy is restricted to in-frame clones and leaves out a portion. The table lists 90,000 to 100,000 clones, 75% to 90% of them singletons. The V end lost 5 bases, the J end lost 2 bases, and 16 bases lay between the germline ends. Per germline, CDR1 SEHNR and CDR2 FQNEAQ (reference sequence). This CDR3 spans 15 amino acids. The study's findings and limits: From baseline, blood top tumor clonotypes peaked at 2 weeks post-radiation.

As for time point: baseline pretreatment blood. Treatment: 15 Gy SBRT to primary tumor, nephrectomy 4 weeks later. Blood was sampled at baseline, 2 weeks and 4 weeks after SBRT. Remarks on this clone: Its matching antigen is unknown.

The sequencing used blood, collected from a patient whose treatment included radiotherapy and nephrectomy. The receptor was isolated from a man between 50 and 59 years old with renal cell carcinoma. V gene TRBV7-9 combines with J gene TRBJ2-7, with D possibly called TRBD1 or TRBD2 (5 bases each). CDR3 in amino acids: CASSTGDGDPYEQYF. CDR3 nucleotides: TGTGCCAGCAGCACCGGGGACGGGGACCCCTACGAGCAGTACTTC.